This is a list of T cell receptor beta chains from one sample in a study of cytomegalovirus exposure and HLA in healthy donors. Sequenced by immunoSEQ multiplex PCR; TCRdb stores in-frame clones only, minus some. The sample has 120,000 to 150,000 clones, approximately 86% seen once. Input material: PBMCs. The receptors here all came from a woman younger than 30 in good health and CMV-seropositive. Each CDR3 is given with its conserved first and last residue. The D gene is left open where the match is weak. For some rows the clone size is stated as once, few or many, or as a class when expanded; others skip it.

J gene	clone size	V gene	D gene	CDR3 DNA	CDR3 protein
TRBJ2-5	-	TRBV2	-	TGTGCCAGCAGTGTCGGGGTCCAAGAGACCCAGTACTTC	CASSVGVQETQYF
TRBJ1-6	-	TRBV5-4	-	TGTGCCAGCGGAAGGTCAGGCTATAATTCACCCCTCCACTTT	CASGRSGYNSPLHF
TRBJ2-7	-	TRBV20-1	TRBD2	TGCAGTGGTTCTAGCGGGGGGGCCGCATACTTC	CSGSSGGAAYF
TRBJ2-3	-	TRBV9	TRBD2	TGTGCCAGCAGCGTAGCACCACTAGCGGGCAGGGATACGCAGTATTTT	CASSVAPLAGRDTQYF
TRBJ2-1	-	TRBV19	TRBD2	TGTGCCAGTGGACTAGCCGGGGGGCAGTACAATGAGCAGTTCTTC	CASGLAGGQYNEQFF
TRBJ2-1	-	TRBV19	TRBD2	TGTGCCAGTAGTATAGTGGGCGGGGGGATCTACAATGAGCAGTTCTTC	CASSIVGGGIYNEQFF
TRBJ2-5	once	TRBV5-1	TRBD2	TGCGCCAGCAGCGCTCAGGGAGGGGAGACCCAGTACTTC	CASSAQGGETQYF
TRBJ2-7	once	TRBV28	TRBD1	TGTGCCAGCAGCCCCACGGGGACAGGGGACTACGAGCAGTACTTC	CASSPTGTGDYEQYF
TRBJ2-7	-	TRBV9	-	TGTGCCAGCAGCGTAGTGAGACTAGAGAGGTCCGAGCAGTACTTC	CASSVVRLERSEQYF
TRBJ1-1	-	TRBV6-5	-	TGTGCCAGCAGTTGGCACACTGAAGCTTTCTTT	CASSWHTEAFF
TRBJ2-1	-	TRBV28	-	TGTGCCAGCAGTGCCTATGGTACTGAGCAGTTCTTC	CASSAYGTEQFF
TRBJ1-2	once	TRBV18	-	TGTGCCAGCTCACCGGTAGAGCGAGGTGGCTACACCTTC	CASSPVERGGYTF
TRBJ2-7	-	TRBV2	TRBD2	TGTGCCAGCAGTATCGGGACTAGCGGGAGCCGAGAGCAGTACTTC	CASSIGTSGSREQYF
TRBJ2-3	-	TRBV5-1	-	TGCGCCAGCAGCGCGGGGGCGGGAGATACGCAGTATTTT	CASSAGAGDTQYF
TRBJ1-6	-	TRBV30	-	TGTGCCTGGAGGGCCCCAGGTGGGAATTCACCCCTCCACTTT	CAWRAPGGNSPLHF
TRBJ1-5	few	TRBV18	-	TGTGCCAGCTCACCAACACAGGGCAATCAGCCCCAGCATTTT	CASSPTQGNQPQHF
TRBJ1-5	-	TRBV28	-	TGTGCCAGCAGCTACATACCGGGACAAGGTGGCAATCAGCCCCAGCATTTT	CASSYIPGQGGNQPQHF
TRBJ1-2	-	TRBV25-1	TRBD1	TGTGCCAGCAGTGAGCGTACAGGGGGCGAGAGCTACACCTTC	CASSERTGGESYTF
TRBJ2-1	-	TRBV9	TRBD2	TGTGCCAGCAGCAAAGGGACTAGCGGGAGCAACTACAATGAGCAGTTCTTC	CASSKGTSGSNYNEQFF
TRBJ2-7	-	TRBV5-1	-	TGCGCCAGCAGCCCTAGCGGGACAGGGGTCGAGCAGTACTTC	CASSPSGTGVEQYF
TRBJ2-2	-	TRBV28	TRBD2	TGTGCCAGCAGTCCCGGGGGACTAGCGGGAGGAAGGGCCGGGGAGCTGTTTTTT	CASSPGGLAGGRAGELFF
TRBJ2-1	-	TRBV4-2	-	TGTGCCAGCAGCCAAGTGCTGGCCGGGGGCTACAATGAGCAGTTCTTC	CASSQVLAGGYNEQFF
TRBJ1-4	-	TRBV29-1	-	TGCAGCGTAGCGAAGGAGGGGGAAAAACTGTTTTTT	CSVAKEGEKLFF
TRBJ1-4	-	TRBV28	TRBD1	TGTGCCAGCAGTTCCCAGGGGGCGGGTGGTAATGAAAAACTGTTTTTT	CASSSQGAGGNEKLFF
TRBJ1-2	-	TRBV27	TRBD1	TGTGCCAGCAGTTCTAACAGGGGTCTAGGCTATGGCTACACCTTC	CASSSNRGLGYGYTF
TRBJ1-2	-	TRBV19	-	TGTGCCACCGCGCTCTCAATTAACTATGGCTACACCTTC	CATALSINYGYTF
TRBJ2-2	-	TRBV5-1	TRBD2	TGCGCCAGCAGCTCCAATATACTAGCGGACACCGGGGAGCTGTTTTTT	CASSSNILADTGELFF
TRBJ1-6	-	TRBV28	-	TGTGCCAGCAGTTTAGAGGGAATAGCGAATTCACCCCTCCACTTT	CASSLEGIANSPLHF
TRBJ1-1	few	TRBV5-1	-	TGCGCCAGCAGCTCAACAGGGAACCAGAACACTGAAGCTTTCTTT	CASSSTGNQNTEAFF
TRBJ1-2	-	TRBV6-1	-	TGTGCCAGCAGTGAAAGGGGGACAAAAATCTATGGCTACACCTTC	CASSERGTKIYGYTF
TRBJ2-1	-	TRBV7-3	-	TGTGCCAGCAGCTTCCCGGGAATATACAATGAGCAGTTCTTC	CASSFPGIYNEQFF